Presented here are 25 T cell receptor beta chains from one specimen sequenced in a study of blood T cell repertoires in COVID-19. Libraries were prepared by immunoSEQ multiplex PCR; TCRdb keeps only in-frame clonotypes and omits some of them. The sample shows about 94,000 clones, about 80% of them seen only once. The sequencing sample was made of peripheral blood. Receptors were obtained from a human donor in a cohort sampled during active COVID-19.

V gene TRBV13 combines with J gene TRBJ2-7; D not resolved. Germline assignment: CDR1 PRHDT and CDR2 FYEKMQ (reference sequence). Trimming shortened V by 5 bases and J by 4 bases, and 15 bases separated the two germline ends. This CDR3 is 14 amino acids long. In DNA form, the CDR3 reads TGTGCCAGCAGCCGAGAAGACGGGTTATACGAGCAGTACTTC. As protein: CASSREDGLYEQYF.

For the CDR3, the DNA is TGTGCCAGCAGCCATGGACAGGGGGGACTAATCAGCTACAATGAGCAGTTCTTC. It specifies CASSHGQGGLISYNEQFF. This chain joins TRBV5-5 and TRBJ2-1, with TRBD1 matching 10 bases. V dropped 4 bases and J dropped 3; count of bases not matched to a gene: 13. The germline V gene encodes CDR1 SGHKS and CDR2 YYEKEE (reference sequence). The CDR3 has 18 amino acids.

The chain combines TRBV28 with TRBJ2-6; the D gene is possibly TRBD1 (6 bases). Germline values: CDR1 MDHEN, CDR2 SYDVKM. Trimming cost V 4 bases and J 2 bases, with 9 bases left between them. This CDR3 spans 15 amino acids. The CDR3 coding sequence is TGTGCCAGCAGTTCAGGGGCAGCTGGGGCCAACGTCCTGACTTTC. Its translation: CASSSGAAGANVLTF.

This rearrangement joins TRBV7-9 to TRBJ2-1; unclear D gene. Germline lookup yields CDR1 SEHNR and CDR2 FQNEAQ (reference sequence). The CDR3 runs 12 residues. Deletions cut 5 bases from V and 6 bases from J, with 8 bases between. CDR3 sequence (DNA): TGTGCCAGCAGCCTTCAAGCCAATGAGCAGTTCTTC. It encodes CASSLQANEQFF.

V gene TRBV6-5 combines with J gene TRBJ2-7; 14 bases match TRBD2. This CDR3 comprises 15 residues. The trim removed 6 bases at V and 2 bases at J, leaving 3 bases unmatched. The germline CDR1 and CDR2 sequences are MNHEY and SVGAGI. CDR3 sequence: CASSGLAGGAYEQYF. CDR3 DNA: TGTGCCAGCAGCGGACTAGCGGGAGGAGCCTACGAGCAGTACTTC.

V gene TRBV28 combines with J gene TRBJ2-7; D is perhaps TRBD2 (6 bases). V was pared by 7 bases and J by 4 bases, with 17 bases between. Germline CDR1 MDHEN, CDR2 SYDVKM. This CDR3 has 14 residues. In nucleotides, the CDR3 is TGTGCCAGCAACCCCCCTGGGCGGGGTTACGAGCAGTACTTC. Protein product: CASNPPGRGYEQYF.

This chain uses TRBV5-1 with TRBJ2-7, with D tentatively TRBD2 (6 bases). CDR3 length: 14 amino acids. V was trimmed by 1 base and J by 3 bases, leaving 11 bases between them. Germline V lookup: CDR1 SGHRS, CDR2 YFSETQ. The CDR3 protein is CASSLSGASYEQYF. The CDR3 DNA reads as TGCGCCAGCAGCTTGTCGGGAGCAAGCTACGAGCAGTACTTC.

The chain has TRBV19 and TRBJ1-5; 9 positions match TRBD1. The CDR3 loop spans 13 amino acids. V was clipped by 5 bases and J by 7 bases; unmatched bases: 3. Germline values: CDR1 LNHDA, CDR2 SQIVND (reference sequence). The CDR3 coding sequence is TGTGCCAGTAGTCCGGGACAGGGCCAGCCCCAGCATTTT. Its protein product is CASSPGQGQPQHF.

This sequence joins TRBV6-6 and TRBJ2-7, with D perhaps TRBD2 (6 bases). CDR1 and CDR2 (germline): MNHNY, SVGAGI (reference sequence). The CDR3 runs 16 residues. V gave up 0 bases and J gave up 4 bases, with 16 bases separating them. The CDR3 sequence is CASSYSRRDPNYEQYF. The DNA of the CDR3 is TGTGCCAGCAGTTACTCTAGGAGGGACCCTAATTACGAGCAGTACTTC.

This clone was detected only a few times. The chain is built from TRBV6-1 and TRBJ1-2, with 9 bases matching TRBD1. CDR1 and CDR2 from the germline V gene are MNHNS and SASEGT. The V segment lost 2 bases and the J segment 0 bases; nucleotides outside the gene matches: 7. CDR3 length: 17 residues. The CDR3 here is CASSERGRDRANYGYTF. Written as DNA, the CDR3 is TGTGCCAGCAGTGAAAGGGGCAGGGACAGGGCTAACTATGGCTACACCTTC.

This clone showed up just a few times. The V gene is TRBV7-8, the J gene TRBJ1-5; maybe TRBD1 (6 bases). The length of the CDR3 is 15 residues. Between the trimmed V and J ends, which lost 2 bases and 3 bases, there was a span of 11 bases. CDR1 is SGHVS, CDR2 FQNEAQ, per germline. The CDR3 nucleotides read TGTGCCAGCAGCTTACCCGGGACACTCAATCAGCCCCAGCATTTT. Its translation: CASSLPGTLNQPQHF.

The CDR3 here is CASGRTSGNTIYF. In DNA, the CDR3 is TGTGCCAGCGGCCGAACCTCTGGAAACACCATATATTTT. The V gene is TRBV6-5, the J gene TRBJ1-3; D call uncertain. The ends were cut back, 8 bases at V and 0 bases at J, with 8 bases in the middle. The germline CDR1 and CDR2 sequences are MNHEY and SVGAGI. The CDR3 covers 13 residues.

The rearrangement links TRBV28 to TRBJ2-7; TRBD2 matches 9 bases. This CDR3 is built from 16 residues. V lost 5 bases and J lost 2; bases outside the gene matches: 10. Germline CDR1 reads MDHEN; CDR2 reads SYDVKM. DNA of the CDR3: TGTGCCAGCAGTCCCCTGACCGCGGGAGGGCCCTACGAGCAGTACTTC. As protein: CASSPLTAGGPYEQYF.

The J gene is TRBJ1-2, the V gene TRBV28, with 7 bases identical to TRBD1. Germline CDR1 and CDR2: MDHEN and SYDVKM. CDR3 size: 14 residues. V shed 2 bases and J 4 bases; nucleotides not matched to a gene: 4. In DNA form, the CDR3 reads TGTGCCAGCAGTTTAGGACAGGCCTTCTATGGCTACACCTTC. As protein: CASSLGQAFYGYTF.

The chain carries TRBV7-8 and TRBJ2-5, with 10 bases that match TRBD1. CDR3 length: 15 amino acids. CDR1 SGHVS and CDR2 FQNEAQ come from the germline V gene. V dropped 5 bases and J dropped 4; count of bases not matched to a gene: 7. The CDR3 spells CASSEGQGRRETQYF. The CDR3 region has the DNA TGTGCCAGCAGCGAGGGACAGGGGAGGCGAGAGACCCAGTACTTC.

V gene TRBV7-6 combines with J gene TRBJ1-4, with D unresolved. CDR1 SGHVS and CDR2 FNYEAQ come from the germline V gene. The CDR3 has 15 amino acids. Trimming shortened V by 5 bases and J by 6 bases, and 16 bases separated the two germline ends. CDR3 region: CASSQSPTRDEKLFF. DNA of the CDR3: TGTGCCAGCAGCCAAAGCCCTACTCGTGATGAAAAACTGTTTTTT.

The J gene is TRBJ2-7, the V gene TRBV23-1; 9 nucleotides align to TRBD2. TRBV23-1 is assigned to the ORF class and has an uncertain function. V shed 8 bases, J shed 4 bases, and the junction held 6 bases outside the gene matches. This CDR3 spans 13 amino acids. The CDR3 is CASLLAGFYEQYF. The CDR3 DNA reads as TGCGCCAGCTTACTAGCGGGTTTTTACGAGCAGTACTTC.

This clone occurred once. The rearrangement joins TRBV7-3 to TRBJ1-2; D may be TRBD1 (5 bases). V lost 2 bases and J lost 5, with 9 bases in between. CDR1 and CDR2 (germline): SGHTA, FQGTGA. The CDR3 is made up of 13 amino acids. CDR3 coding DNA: TGTGCCAGCAGCTTAGGGGCGTCTTATGGCTACACCTTC. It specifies CASSLGASYGYTF.

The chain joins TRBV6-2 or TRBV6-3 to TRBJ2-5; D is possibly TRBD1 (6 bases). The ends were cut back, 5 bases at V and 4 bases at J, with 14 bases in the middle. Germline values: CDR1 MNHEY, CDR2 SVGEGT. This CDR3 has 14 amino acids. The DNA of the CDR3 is TGTGCCAGCAGTGTAGCGAGAGGGGGAGAGACCCAGTACTTC. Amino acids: CASSVARGGETQYF.

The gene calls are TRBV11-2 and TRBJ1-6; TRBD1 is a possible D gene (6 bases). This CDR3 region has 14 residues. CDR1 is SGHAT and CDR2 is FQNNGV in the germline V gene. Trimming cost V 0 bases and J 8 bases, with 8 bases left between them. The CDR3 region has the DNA TGTGCCAGCAGCTTAGATTCAGGGGATTCACCCCTCCACTTT. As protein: CASSLDSGDSPLHF.

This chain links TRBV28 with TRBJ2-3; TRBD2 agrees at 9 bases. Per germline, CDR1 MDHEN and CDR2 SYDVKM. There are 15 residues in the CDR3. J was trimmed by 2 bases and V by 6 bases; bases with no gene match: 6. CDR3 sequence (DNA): TGTGCCAGCAGAAATCTAGCGGGGCTCACAGATACGCAGTATTTT. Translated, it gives CASRNLAGLTDTQYF.

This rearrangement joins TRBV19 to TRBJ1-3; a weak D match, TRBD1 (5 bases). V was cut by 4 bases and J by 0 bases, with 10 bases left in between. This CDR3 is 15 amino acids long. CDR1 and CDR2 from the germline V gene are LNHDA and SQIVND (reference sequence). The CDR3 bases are TGTGCCAGTAGTAGAGACAGACTCTCTGGAAACACCATATATTTT. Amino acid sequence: CASSRDRLSGNTIYF.

The CDR3 nucleotides are TGTGCCAGCAGCGTAGCTTTTACGGAAACCAGGGACTATGGCTACACCTTC. Translation gives CASSVAFTETRDYGYTF. The rearrangement links TRBV9 to TRBJ1-2; D possibly corresponds to TRBD1 (5 bases). Trimming pared 0 bases from V and 3 bases from J, leaving 18 bases between. The CDR3 is 17 residues long. Looked up from germline, CDR1 is SGDLS and CDR2 is YYNGEE. Based on the CDR3 plus reference TRBV9 and TRBJ1-2, the full variable domain is DSGVTQTPKHLITATGQRVTLRCSPRSGDLSVYWYQQSLDQGLQFLIQYYNGEERAKGNILERFSAQQFPDLHSELNLSSLELGDSALYFCASSVAFTETRDYGYTFGSGTRLTVV.

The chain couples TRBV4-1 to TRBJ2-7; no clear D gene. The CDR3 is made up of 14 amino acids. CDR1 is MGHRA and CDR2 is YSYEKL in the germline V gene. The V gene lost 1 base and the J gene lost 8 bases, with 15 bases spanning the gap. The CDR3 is CASSQVSPRPQQYF. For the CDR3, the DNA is TGCGCCAGCAGCCAAGTTTCACCTAGACCTCAGCAGTACTTC.

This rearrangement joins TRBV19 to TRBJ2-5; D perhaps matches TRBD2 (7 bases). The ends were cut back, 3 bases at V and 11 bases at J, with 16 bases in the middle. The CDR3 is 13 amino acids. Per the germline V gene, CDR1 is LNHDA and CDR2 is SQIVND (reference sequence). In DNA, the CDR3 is TGTGCCAGTAGTATGGGGGGGGCCGCAATTCAGTACTTC. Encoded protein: CASSMGGAAIQYF.